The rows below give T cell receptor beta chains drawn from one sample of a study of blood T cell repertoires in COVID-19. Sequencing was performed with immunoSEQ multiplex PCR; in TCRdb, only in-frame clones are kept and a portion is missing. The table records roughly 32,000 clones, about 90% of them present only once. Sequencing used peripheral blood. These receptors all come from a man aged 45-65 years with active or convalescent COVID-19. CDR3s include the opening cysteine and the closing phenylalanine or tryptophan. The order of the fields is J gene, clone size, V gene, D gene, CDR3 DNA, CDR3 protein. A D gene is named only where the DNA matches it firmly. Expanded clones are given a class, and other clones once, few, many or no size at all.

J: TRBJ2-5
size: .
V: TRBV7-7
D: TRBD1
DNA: TGTGCCAGCAGCAGAGCGCCGGGACAGCAAGAGACCCAGTACTTC
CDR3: CASSRAPGQQETQYF

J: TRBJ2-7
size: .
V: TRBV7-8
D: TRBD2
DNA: TGTGCCAGCAGCTCCCAAGGCGGTTGGAATCGAGGGACTAGAGCCTACGAGCAGTACTTC
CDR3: CASSSQGGWNRGTRAYEQYF

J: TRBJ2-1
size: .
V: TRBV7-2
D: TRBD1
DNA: TGTGCCAGCAGCTTCCAACCTCACAGGGGGCTTGTTGATGAGCAGTTCTTC
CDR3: CASSFQPHRGLVDEQFF

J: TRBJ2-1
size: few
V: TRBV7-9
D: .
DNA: TGTGCCAGCAGCCTCAGGTCCGGGCGGGGCAATGAGCAGTTCTTC
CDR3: CASSLRSGRGNEQFF

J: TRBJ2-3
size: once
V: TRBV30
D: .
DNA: TGTGCCTGGTCCCAATCCGGGGGTAGCACAGATACGCAGTATTTT
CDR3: CAWSQSGGSTDTQYF

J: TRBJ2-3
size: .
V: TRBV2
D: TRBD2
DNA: TGTGCCAGCAAGACTAGCGGAAGCACAGATACGCAGTATTTT
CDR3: CASKTSGSTDTQYF

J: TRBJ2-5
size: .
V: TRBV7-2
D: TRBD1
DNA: TGTGCCAGCAGCTTAGTAGGGACAGGGGGAGGAGAGACCCAGTACTTC
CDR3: CASSLVGTGGGETQYF

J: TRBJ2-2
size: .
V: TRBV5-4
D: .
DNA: TGTGCCAGCAGCTTGGTCGGCGGGACGAACACCGGGGAGCTGTTTTTT
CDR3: CASSLVGGTNTGELFF

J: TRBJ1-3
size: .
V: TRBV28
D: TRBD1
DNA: TGTGCCAGCAGCAATCAACGACAGGGGGGAAACACCATATATTTT
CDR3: CASSNQRQGGNTIYF

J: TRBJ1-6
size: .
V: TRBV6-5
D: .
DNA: TGTGCCAGCAGTTTCGCCGGGAGGTCACCCCTCCACTTT
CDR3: CASSFAGRSPLHF

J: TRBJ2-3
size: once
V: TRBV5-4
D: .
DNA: TGTGCCAGCAGGCGGGAATTCACAGATACGCAGTATTTT
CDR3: CASRREFTDTQYF

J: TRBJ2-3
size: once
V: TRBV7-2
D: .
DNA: TGTGCCAGCAGCTTACAGCGGAACTCAGATACGCAGTATTTT
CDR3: CASSLQRNSDTQYF

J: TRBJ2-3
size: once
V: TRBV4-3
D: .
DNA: TGCGCCAGCAGCCAAGATTTCCAGCTAGCTGCAGATACGCAGTATTTT
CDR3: CASSQDFQLAADTQYF

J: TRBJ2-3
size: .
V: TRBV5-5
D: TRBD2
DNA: TGTGCCAGCAGCCCGGGGGGCGGGAGGATGGATACGCAGTATTTT
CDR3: CASSPGGGRMDTQYF

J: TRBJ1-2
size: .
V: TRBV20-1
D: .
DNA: TGCAGTGCTAGTAGCGGCCCTCGGAGCTATGGCTACACCTTC
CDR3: CSASSGPRSYGYTF

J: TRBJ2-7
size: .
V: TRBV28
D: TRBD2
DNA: TGTGCCAGCAGGGGTAGCGGGAGTTTCCTGGAGCAGTACTTC
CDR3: CASRGSGSFLEQYF

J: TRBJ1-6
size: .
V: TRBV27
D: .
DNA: TGTGCCAGTAGGGGGGGCTCCTATAATTCACCCCTCCACTTT
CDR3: CASRGGSYNSPLHF

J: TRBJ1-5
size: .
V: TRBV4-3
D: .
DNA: TGCGCCAGCAGCCAGGTAGAGGATACGCCCCAGCATTTT
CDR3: CASSQVEDTPQHF

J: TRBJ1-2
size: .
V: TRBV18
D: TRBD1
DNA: TGTGCCAGCTCACCGGTGGGGACAGATTATGGCTACACCTTC
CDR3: CASSPVGTDYGYTF

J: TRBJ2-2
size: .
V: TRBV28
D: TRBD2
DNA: TGTGCCAGCAGACTAGCGGGAGGGGGGGAGCTGTTTTTT
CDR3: CASRLAGGGELFF

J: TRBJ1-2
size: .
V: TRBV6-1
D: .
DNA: TGTGCCAGCAGTGAAGGGACAGTGTCTAACTATGGCTACACCTTC
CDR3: CASSEGTVSNYGYTF

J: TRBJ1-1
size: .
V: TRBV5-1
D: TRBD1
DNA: TGCGCCAGCAGCTCTCAATTCCCCCAGGGGGTGAACACTGAAGCTTTCTTT
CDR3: CASSSQFPQGVNTEAFF

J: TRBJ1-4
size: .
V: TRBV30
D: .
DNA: TGTGCCTGGAGTTGGAGGGTTGCAACTAATGAAAAACTGTTTTTT
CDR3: CAWSWRVATNEKLFF

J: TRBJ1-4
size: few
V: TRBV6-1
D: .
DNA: TGTGCCAGCAGTGAAGACAGGGTAAATGAAAAACTGTTTTTT
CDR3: CASSEDRVNEKLFF

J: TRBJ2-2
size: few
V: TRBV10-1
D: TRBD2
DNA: TGCGCCAGCATAGCGTGGAGCGGGAGGACCGGGGAGCTGTTTTTT
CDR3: CASIAWSGRTGELFF

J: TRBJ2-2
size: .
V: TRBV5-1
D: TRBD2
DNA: TGCGCCAGCAGTAGGACTAGGGTGGATGGCGGGGAGCTGTTTTTT
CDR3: CASSRTRVDGGELFF

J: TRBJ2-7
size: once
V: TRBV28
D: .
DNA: TGTGCCAGCAGTTTCCCAGGGACCTACGAGCAGTACTTC
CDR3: CASSFPGTYEQYF

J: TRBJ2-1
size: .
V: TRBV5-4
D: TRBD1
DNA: TGTGCCAGCAGCAAGCGACAGGGGGCAAAGGACAATGAGCAGTTCTTC
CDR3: CASSKRQGAKDNEQFF

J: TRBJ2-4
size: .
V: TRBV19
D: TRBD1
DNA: TGTGCCAGTAGTGTAAGAACAGGGGGAAGGGCTAAAAACATTCAGTACTTC
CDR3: CASSVRTGGRAKNIQYF

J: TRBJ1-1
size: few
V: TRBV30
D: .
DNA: TGTGCCTGGAGTGTCTCCAGAAACACTGAAGCTTTCTTT
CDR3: CAWSVSRNTEAFF

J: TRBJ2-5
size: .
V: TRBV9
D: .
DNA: TGTGCCAGCAGCCCAGAGGGAGAGACCCAGTACTTC
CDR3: CASSPEGETQYF

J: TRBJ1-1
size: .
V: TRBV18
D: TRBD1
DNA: TGTGCCAGCTCACCATCGACAGGGTGGGCTGAAGCTTTCTTT
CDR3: CASSPSTGWAEAFF

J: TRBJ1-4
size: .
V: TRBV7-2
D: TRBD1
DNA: TGTGCCAGCAGCTTAGCTGGAGGGCAGGGGGCGGAAAAACTGTTTTTT
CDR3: CASSLAGGQGAEKLFF

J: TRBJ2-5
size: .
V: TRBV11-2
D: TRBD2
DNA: TGTGCCAGCAGCTTACGACTAGCGGGCACCCAAGAGACCCAGTACTTC
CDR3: CASSLRLAGTQETQYF

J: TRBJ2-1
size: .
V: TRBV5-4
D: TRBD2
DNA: TGTGCCAGCAGCGCGGGACTAGCGAGATACAATGAGCAGTTCTTC
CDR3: CASSAGLARYNEQFF

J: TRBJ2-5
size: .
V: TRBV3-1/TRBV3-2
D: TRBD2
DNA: TGTGCCAGCAGCCGGGGACTAGCGGTCCTCGGGACCCAGTACTTC
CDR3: CASSRGLAVLGTQYF

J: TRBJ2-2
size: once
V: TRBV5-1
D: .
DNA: TGCGCCAGCAGCTCGCCGATTGGTAGGGCTAGCCTCTCGAACACCGGGGAGCTGTTTTTT
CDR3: CASSSPIGRASLSNTGELFF

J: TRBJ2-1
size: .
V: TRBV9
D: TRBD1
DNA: TGTGCCAGCAGCCCAAGACAGGGCTCCTACAATGAGCAGTTCTTC
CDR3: CASSPRQGSYNEQFF

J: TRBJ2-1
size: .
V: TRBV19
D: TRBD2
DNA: TGTGCCAGTAGTCCGATTAGCGGGTACTCCTACAATGAGCAGTTCTTC
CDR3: CASSPISGYSYNEQFF

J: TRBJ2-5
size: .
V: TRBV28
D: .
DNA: TGTGCCAGCAGTCTCGAGGGAGTAGAGACCCAGTACTTC
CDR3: CASSLEGVETQYF

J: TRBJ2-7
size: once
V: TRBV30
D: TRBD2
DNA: TGTGCCTGGAGTGAACCCGGGGGGAGAGGGAGTGGTTTCGAGCAGTACTTC
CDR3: CAWSEPGGRGSGFEQYF

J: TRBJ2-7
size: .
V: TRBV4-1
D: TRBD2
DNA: TGCGCCAGCGGAGACCCGACTAGCGGGAAAAGGAAGCAGTACTTC
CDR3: CASGDPTSGKRKQYF

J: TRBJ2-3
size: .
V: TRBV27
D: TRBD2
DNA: TGTGCCTCCTTCCCATTAGCGGGAGTCACAGATACGCAGTATTTT
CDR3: CASFPLAGVTDTQYF

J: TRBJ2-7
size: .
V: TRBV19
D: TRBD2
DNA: TGTGCCAGTAGTATAGGACTAGCGGGGTCCTACGAGCAGTACTTC
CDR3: CASSIGLAGSYEQYF

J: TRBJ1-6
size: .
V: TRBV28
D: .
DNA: TGTGCCAGCAGTTTAGGAGGGAATCGGGTTTCACCCCTCCACTTT
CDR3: CASSLGGNRVSPLHF